Below, 17 T cell receptor beta chains from the same sample are listed, as sequenced in a study of shared clonotypes between healthy human individuals. Assay: immunoSEQ multiplex PCR; the TCRdb copy retains only in-frame clones and omits some. The sample includes 330,000 or so clones, around 79% seen only once; the top ten take about 10%. Sequenced input: memory CD4+ T cells sorted from blood. Subset specified: CD45RA-negative fraction. The receptors originated from a man aged 25 to 45 in good health.

Concerning this clone itself: Other DNA variants within this sample encode the same CDR3. The V gene is TRBV18, the J gene TRBJ2-5; D gene ambiguous. The CDR3 totals 13 residues. The V and J ends lost 1 base and 5 bases respectively, with 8 bases between them. Germline-derived CDR1 and CDR2 are KGHSH and LQKENI. The CDR3 sequence: CASSPQGRETQYF. CDR3 DNA sequence: TGTGCCAGCTCACCACAAGGGCGGGAGACCCAGTACTTC.

J is TRBJ2-7 and V is TRBV5-1; D might be TRBD2 (6 bases). CDR3 length equals 14 residues. V was pared by 0 bases and J by 0 bases, with 7 bases between. CDR1 is SGHRS and CDR2 is YFSETQ in the germline V gene. The CDR3 loop reads CASSLELASYEQYF. CDR3 nucleotides: TGCGCCAGCAGCTTGGAACTAGCCTCCTACGAGCAGTACTTC.

This clone was observed a single time. V usage is TRBV9 and J usage is TRBJ2-7, with 7 bases that match TRBD2. This CDR3 spans 15 amino acids. Germline assignment: CDR1 SGDLS and CDR2 YYNGEE. J was trimmed by 7 bases and V by 0 bases; bases with no gene match: 10. The CDR3: CASSVAGIGAGEQYF. As DNA, the CDR3 is TGTGCCAGCAGCGTAGCTGGTATCGGAGCGGGGGAGCAGTACTTC.

The chain recombines TRBV28 with TRBJ1-5; D possibly corresponds to TRBD1 (5 bases). Trimming stripped 7 bases from V and 3 bases from J, with 10 bases between. The CDR3 has 13 residues. CDR1 is MDHEN and CDR2 is SYDVKM in the germline V gene. The CDR3 sequence is CASIRDVNQPQHF. In DNA form, the CDR3 reads TGTGCCAGCATTAGGGACGTCAATCAGCCCCAGCATTTT.

The chain employs TRBV14 and TRBJ2-1, with unresolved D. Germline lookup yields CDR1 SGHDN and CDR2 FVKESK. This CDR3 spans 14 amino acids. Trimming stripped 3 bases from V and 5 bases from J, with 11 bases between. The CDR3 here is CASSQGYRDNEQFF. Here the CDR3 DNA reads TGTGCCAGCAGCCAGGGTTACCGAGACAATGAGCAGTTCTTC.

The chain combines TRBV29-1 with TRBJ1-2, with D possibly being TRBD1 (5 bases). CDR3 length: 13 amino acids. Trimming pared 3 bases from V and 0 bases from J, leaving 8 bases between. The germline V gene encodes CDR1 SQVTM and CDR2 ANQGSEA. The CDR3 protein is CSVETDSNYGYTF. The CDR3 nucleotides read TGCAGCGTTGAGACAGACTCTAACTATGGCTACACCTTC.

J is TRBJ1-6 and V is TRBV30, with TRBD1 identical over 7 bases. V dropped 2 bases and J dropped 6; count of bases not matched to a gene: 7. Germline V lookup: CDR1 GTSNPN, CDR2 SVGIG (reference sequence). The CDR3 is made up of 15 amino acids. CDR3 in amino acids: CAWSPRQGPNSPLHF. As DNA, the CDR3 is TGTGCCTGGAGTCCGAGACAGGGCCCTAATTCACCCCTCCACTTT.

The CDR3 spells CASSLRGTGGQPQHF. CDR3 bases: TGTGCCAGCAGCTTAAGAGGGACAGGGGGTCAGCCCCAGCATTTT. The chain couples TRBV7-2 to TRBJ1-5; 11 bases are shared with TRBD1. This CDR3 has 15 amino acids. V dropped 2 bases and J dropped 6; count of bases not matched to a gene: 3. Germline CDR1 and CDR2: SGHTA and FQGNSA.

CDR3 sequence: CASSSGLAIVIADTQYF. The CDR3 DNA sequence: TGCGCCAGCAGCTCGGGACTAGCGATAGTAATCGCGGATACGCAGTATTTT. The chain links TRBV5-1 to TRBJ2-3; 10 bases are shared with TRBD2. The J segment lost 6 bases and the V segment lost 3 bases, leaving 13 bases of the junction unmatched. The CDR3 has 17 residues. Germline CDR1 reads SGHRS; CDR2 reads YFSETQ.

The rearrangement joins TRBV13 to TRBJ2-1, with D possibly TRBD2 on 6 matching bases. The CDR3 totals 16 residues. V lost 2 bases and J lost 8, with 19 bases in between. Germline V lookup: CDR1 PRHDT, CDR2 FYEKMQ (reference sequence). Written as DNA, the CDR3 is TGTGCCAGCAGCTTACTCTTGACCGGGAGTGGAGATGAGCAGTTCTTC. Translation gives CASSLLLTGSGDEQFF.

The CDR3 region has the DNA TGTGCCAGCAGCTTGAAGTCGCAGGCCTACGAGCAGTACTTC. Protein sequence: CASSLKSQAYEQYF. V is TRBV5-8 and J is TRBJ2-7; D is undetermined. From germline, CDR1 is SGHTS and CDR2 YDEGEE. This CDR3 comprises 14 residues. The germline V and J ends were trimmed by 1 base and 2 bases, with 10 bases remaining between them.

The chain recombines TRBV7-9 with TRBJ2-7; tentative D call: TRBD2 (5 bases). The CDR3 sequence is 14 residues long. The V gene lost 2 bases and the J gene lost 6 bases, with 14 bases spanning the gap. Germline assignment: CDR1 SEHNR and CDR2 FQNEAQ (reference sequence). This CDR3 reads CASSLSGPGVEQYF. As DNA, the CDR3 is TGTGCCAGCAGCTTAAGTGGACCCGGGGTCGAGCAGTACTTC.

This clone has just one count. The genes are TRBV5-4 and TRBJ2-5; the match to TRBD1 covers 9 bases. The V gene end was trimmed by 1 base and the J gene end by 6 bases; junction bases not matched to a gene: 10. The CDR3 has 16 amino acids. Germline V gene sequence: CDR1 SGHNT, CDR2 YYREEE (reference sequence). Here the CDR3 reads CASSLFGQGILKTQYF. The CDR3 DNA reads TGTGCCAGCAGCTTGTTTGGACAGGGGATTTTGAAGACCCAGTACTTC.

The chain carries TRBV7-7 and TRBJ2-1, with 9 positions matching TRBD2. CDR1 SSHAT and CDR2 FNYEAQ come from the germline V gene (reference sequence). The CDR3 is 16 residues long. J was trimmed by 6 bases and V by 5 bases; bases with no gene match: 11. The CDR3 bases are TGTGCCAGCAGCCCGCTAGGTTCTAGCGGGGTCAATGAGCAGTTCTTC. As protein: CASSPLGSSGVNEQFF.

The chain combines TRBV18 with TRBJ2-1; 7 bases line up with TRBD2. The germline V gene has CDR1 KGHSH and CDR2 LQKENI. This CDR3 comprises 15 residues. Losses at the gene ends were 3 bases for V and 5 bases for J; bases not matched to a gene: 7. This CDR3 reads CASSPGGGGNNEQFF. In DNA, the CDR3 is TGTGCCAGCTCACCGGGAGGCGGGGGAAACAATGAGCAGTTCTTC.

The chain is built from TRBV7-3 and TRBJ2-2; 8 positions match TRBD2. Germline V gene sequence: CDR1 SGHTA, CDR2 FQGTGA. V dropped 3 bases and J dropped 4; count of bases not matched to a gene: 7. The CDR3 has 16 amino acids. The DNA of the CDR3 is TGTGCCAGCAGCTTTGGGGTAGCGGGAAGCACCGGGGAGCTGTTTTTT. Encoded protein: CASSFGVAGSTGELFF.

The gene calls are TRBV18 and TRBJ2-1; no reliable D call. The CDR3 totals 14 residues. Germline V gives CDR1 KGHSH, CDR2 LQKENI. V was cut by 4 bases and J by 6 bases, with 13 bases left in between. The CDR3 coding sequence is TGTGCCAGCTCACGTACGGACGGTACCAATGAGCAGTTCTTC. Translated, it gives CASSRTDGTNEQFF.